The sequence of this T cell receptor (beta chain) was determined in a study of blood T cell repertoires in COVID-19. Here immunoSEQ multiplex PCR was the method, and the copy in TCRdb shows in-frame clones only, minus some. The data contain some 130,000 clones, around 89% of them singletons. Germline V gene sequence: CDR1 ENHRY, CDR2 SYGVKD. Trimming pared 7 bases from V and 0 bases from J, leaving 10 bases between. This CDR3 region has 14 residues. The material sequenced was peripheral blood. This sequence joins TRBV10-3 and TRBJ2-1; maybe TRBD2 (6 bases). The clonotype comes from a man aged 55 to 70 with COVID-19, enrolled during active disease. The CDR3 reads CAINPEGSYNEQFF. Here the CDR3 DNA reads TGTGCCATCAATCCGGAGGGCTCCTACAATGAGCAGTTCTTC.